Shown below are 28 T cell receptor beta chains from a single sample sequenced in a study of CD8 T cells in acute hepatitis C reinfection. The method was immunoSEQ multiplex PCR; TCRdb's version includes in-frame clones alone and lacks a portion of them. The profile shows tens of thousands of clones, approximately 90% of them singletons. Time point denoted: naive CD8 control sorted from an acute-time-point sample. The sequencing input was naive CD8+ T cells from PBMCs. These TCRs come from a man aged 25 to 45 with chronic hepatitis C.

The chain combines TRBV5-6 with TRBJ2-1; no clear D. Germline V gene lookup returns CDR1 SGHDT and CDR2 YYEEEE. CDR3 length: 14 residues. Trimming left V 4 bases short and J 1 base short, with 9 bases between. The CDR3 sequence: CASSGEGSYNEQFF. The CDR3 region has the DNA TGTGCCAGCAGCGGAGAAGGGTCCTACAATGAGCAGTTCTTC. The entire variable domain, with the rest obtained from reference TRBV5-6 and TRBJ2-1, is as follows: DAGVTQSPTHLIKTRGQQVTLRCSPKSGHDTVSWYQQALGQGPQFIFQYYEEEERQRGNFPDRFSGHQFPNYSSELNVNALLLGDSALYLCASSGEGSYNEQFFGPGTRLTVL.

This clone has just one count. This chain joins TRBV5-1 and TRBJ1-5, with D unclear. Germline lookup yields CDR1 SGHRS and CDR2 YFSETQ. V was pared by 0 bases and J by 3 bases, with 4 bases between. The CDR3 covers 13 residues. The chain's CDR3 is CASSLGANQPQHF. The DNA for the CDR3 is TGCGCCAGCAGCTTGGGGGCCAATCAGCCCCAGCATTTT.

V is TRBV27 and J is TRBJ1-5; 9 nucleotides agree with TRBD1. CDR3 length equals 14 residues. Germline V gene sequence: CDR1 MNHEY, CDR2 SMNVEV (reference sequence). V lost 6 bases and J lost 3; bases outside the gene matches: 3. The CDR3 protein is CASSWTGDNQPQHF. DNA for the CDR3: TGTGCCAGCAGCTGGACAGGGGACAATCAGCCCCAGCATTTT.

The chain employs TRBV19 and TRBJ1-5; D is uncertain. Deletions cut 3 bases from V and 2 bases from J, with 2 bases between. This CDR3 spans 12 amino acids. Germline V CDR1 and CDR2: LNHDA, SQIVND (reference sequence). The CDR3 bases are TGTGCCAGTAGTATCGGCAATCAGCCCCAGCATTTT. Protein sequence: CASSIGNQPQHF.

The V and J genes are TRBV7-9 and TRBJ2-2, with a tentative D call TRBD2 (6 bases). The CDR3 length is 14 residues. Trimming cost V 6 bases and J 0 bases, with 8 bases left between them. The germline V gene encodes CDR1 SEHNR and CDR2 FQNEAQ (reference sequence). CDR3 region: CASSGLPNTGELFF. The CDR3 DNA reads as TGTGCCAGCAGTGGACTACCGAACACCGGGGAGCTGTTTTTT.

About this clone: No DNA is shown, since the ends of the CDR3 on it are uncertain; the CDR3 is the one TCRdb lists. This sequence joins TRBV27 and TRBJ2-1; the table's D call, TRBD1, was not checked against the DNA. The CDR3 is 15 residues long, counting both termini. Germline V gives CDR1 MNHEY, CDR2 SMNVEV (reference sequence). The CDR3 spells CASRAGLEGVTEQFF.

The V gene is TRBV29-1, the J gene TRBJ2-7, with D unclear. CDR3 size: 13 residues. CDR1 and CDR2 from the germline V gene are SQVTM and ANQGSEA. V was shortened by 5 bases and J by 1 base, with 12 bases between the two germline ends. CDR3 protein: CSVKAMYSYEQYF. CDR3 nucleotides: TGCAGCGTTAAGGCAATGTATTCCTACGAGCAGTACTTC.

DNA for the CDR3: TGTGCCAGTACAGAGAACACCGGGGAGCTGTTTTTT. Amino acid sequence: CASTENTGELFF. The chain recombines TRBV27 with TRBJ2-2; D ambiguous. This CDR3 spans 12 amino acids. The germline CDR1 and CDR2 sequences are MNHEY and SMNVEV (reference sequence). The V end lost 9 bases, the J end lost 1 base, and 6 bases lay between the germline ends.

The gene calls are TRBV5-4 and TRBJ2-1; either TRBD1 or TRBD2 may fit D (5 bases each). Germline CDR1 and CDR2: SGHNT and YYREEE (reference sequence). This CDR3 is built from 12 residues. Trimming took 4 bases from V and 8 from J, leaving 10 bases between them. CDR3 sequence: CASSGTAHEQFF. In DNA, the CDR3 is TGTGCCAGCAGCGGGACGGCCCATGAGCAGTTCTTC.

CDR3 in amino acids: CASSLGGDFHYNEQFF. For the CDR3, the DNA is TGTGCCAGCAGTTTGGGGGGGGACTTCCACTACAATGAGCAGTTCTTC. V usage is TRBV27 and J usage is TRBJ2-1; 7 bases agree with TRBD2. Trimming at V came to 3 bases and at J to 3 bases, leaving 8 bases not matched to a gene. Germline values: CDR1 MNHEY, CDR2 SMNVEV (reference sequence). The CDR3 extends over 16 amino acids.

Details on this clone: A read error is likely, as this CDR3 ends without the conserved phenylalanine or tryptophan. The DNA is omitted, as the CDR3 cannot be located on it reliably, and the CDR3 follows TCRdb's listing. The chain couples TRBV11-3 to TRBJ1-3. CDR1 SGHNT and CDR2 YENEEA come from the germline V gene. Inclusive of both ends, the CDR3 amounts to 11 amino acids. The CDR3 sequence is CASSLAVDGRL.

This chain links TRBV15 with TRBJ2-1; 10 bases are shared with TRBD2. There are 16 residues in the CDR3. V gave up 3 bases and J gave up 7 bases; unmatched junction bases: 9. Germline V gene data show CDR1 as LNHNV and CDR2 as YYDKDF (reference sequence). The CDR3 loop reads CATSSPRAGGPNEQFF. CDR3 DNA sequence: TGTGCCACCAGCAGTCCTCGAGCGGGGGGGCCGAATGAGCAGTTCTTC.

Only a few counts were recorded for this clone. The J gene is TRBJ2-3, the V gene TRBV13; possible D gene TRBD1, 6 bases. Germline CDR1 and CDR2: PRHDT and FYEKMQ (reference sequence). The V and J ends lost 6 bases and 5 bases respectively, with 18 bases between them. The CDR3 length is 15 residues. The CDR3 DNA is TGTGCCAGCAGGGAAAACAGGGTTGCCGGAGATACGCAGTATTTT. It yields the protein CASRENRVAGDTQYF.

The chain joins TRBV4-1 to TRBJ2-7, with 10 bases identical to TRBD1. The CDR3 length is 15 residues. CDR1 MGHRA and CDR2 YSYEKL come from the germline V gene. V shed 2 bases and J 2 bases; nucleotides not matched to a gene: 3. The CDR3 sequence is CASSQPGQGTYEQYF. The CDR3 DNA sequence: TGCGCCAGCAGCCAACCGGGACAGGGGACCTACGAGCAGTACTTC.

The rearrangement uses TRBV6-1 and TRBJ2-7; 7 positions agree with TRBD1. After removal of 2 bases from V and 2 bases from J, the junction contained 3 bases not matched to a gene. Germline-derived CDR1 and CDR2 are MNHNS and SASEGT. This CDR3 is 14 amino acids long. The CDR3 region is CASSETGQPYEQYF. The CDR3 region has the DNA TGTGCCAGCAGTGAAACGGGACAGCCCTACGAGCAGTACTTC.

The rearrangement uses TRBV6-1 and TRBJ1-5, with D possibly matching TRBD1 (6 bases). V shed 6 bases and J shed 4 bases, with 7 bases lying between them. Germline CDR1 MNHNS, CDR2 SASEGT. This CDR3 has 12 amino acids. In nucleotides, the CDR3 is TGTGCCAGCAGACAGGGAAATCAGCCCCAGCATTTT. Protein: CASRQGNQPQHF.

This sequence joins TRBV15 and TRBJ2-7, with D hard to call. Trimming removed 0 bases from V and 2 bases from J, with 8 bases in between. There are 14 residues in the CDR3. Germline values: CDR1 LNHNV, CDR2 YYDKDF (reference sequence). CDR3 sequence reads: CATSREGSPYEQYF. The CDR3 region has the DNA TGTGCCACCAGCAGAGAGGGGTCCCCCTACGAGCAGTACTTC.

The rearrangement joins TRBV11-2 to TRBJ2-3, with a possible D match to TRBD2 (5 bases). The V end was cut by 1 base, the J end by 10 bases, with 21 bases between. Germline values: CDR1 SGHAT, CDR2 FQNNGV. The CDR3 is 16 residues long. The CDR3 nucleotides are TGTGCCAGCAGCTTAGTTTCCCTACCCTCTCAGGAGGCGCAGTATTTT. It yields the protein CASSLVSLPSQEAQYF.

J is TRBJ2-1 and V is TRBV4-3; TRBD2 might be the D (5 bases). This CDR3 region has 18 residues. V was shortened by 0 bases and J by 10 bases, with 25 bases between the two germline ends. In germline, CDR1 is LGHNA, CDR2 YSLEER. CDR3 bases: TGCGCCAGCAGCCAAGAAATCCCAAACGGAGCGGCGGCCGAGGAGCAGTTCTTC. Protein sequence: CASSQEIPNGAAAEEQFF.

V gene TRBV5-6 combines with J gene TRBJ2-7, with 11 bases lining up with TRBD1. The CDR3 consists of 17 residues. Germline assignment: CDR1 SGHDT and CDR2 YYEEEE. Unmatched junction bases numbered 13, after V lost 6 bases and J lost 2 bases. The CDR3 coding sequence is TGTGCCAGCACCAATTGGGACAGGGGGATCGTAACCTACGAGCAGTACTTC. Amino acid sequence: CASTNWDRGIVTYEQYF. Full variable domain (outside the CDR3, taken from reference TRBV5-6 and TRBJ2-7): DAGVTQSPTHLIKTRGQQVTLRCSPKSGHDTVSWYQQALGQGPQFIFQYYEEEERQRGNFPDRFSGHQFPNYSSELNVNALLLGDSALYLCASTNWDRGIVTYEQYFGPGTRLTVT.

This clone appeared a single time. V is TRBV30 and J is TRBJ2-5; 9 nucleotides line up with TRBD2. This CDR3 has 15 residues. After removal of 0 bases from V and 4 bases from J, the junction contained 6 bases not matched to a gene. Germline CDR1 reads GTSNPN; CDR2 reads SVGIG (reference sequence). The CDR3 sequence: CAWSVNSGSGETQYF. CDR3 DNA: TGTGCCTGGAGTGTAAATAGCGGGAGTGGAGAGACCCAGTACTTC.

The chain is built from TRBV4-2 and TRBJ1-5; D uncertain. The CDR3 spans 13 residues. Trimming took off 1 base at V and 7 bases at J, with 8 bases between the two ends. The germline CDR1 and CDR2 sequences are LGHNA and YNFKEQ. The CDR3 protein is CASSQGEGQPQHF. The DNA for the CDR3 is TGTGCCAGCAGCCAAGGGGAAGGGCAGCCCCAGCATTTT.

CDR3: CASSLGRETQYF. In nucleotides, the CDR3 is TGTGCCAGCAGCTTAGGAAGGGAGACCCAGTACTTC. The chain employs TRBV7-9 and TRBJ2-5; no firm D call. The CDR3 contains 12 residues. The germline V gene encodes CDR1 SEHNR and CDR2 FQNEAQ (reference sequence). V lost 1 base to trimming and J lost 5 bases, with 5 bases between them. Drawing the rest from reference TRBV7-9 and TRBJ2-5, the complete variable domain is DTGVSQNPRHKITKRGQNVTFRCDPISEHNRLYWYRQTLGQGPEFLTYFQNEAQLEKSRLLSDRFSAERPKGSFSTLEIQRTEQGDSAMYLCASSLGRETQYFGPGTRLLVL.

The CDR3 sequence is CASSGRTGWEGQPQHF. The CDR3 DNA is TGTGCCAGCAGTGGAAGGACAGGGTGGGAGGGTCAGCCCCAGCATTTT. V gene TRBV6-1 combines with J gene TRBJ1-5; 8 positions match TRBD1. V dropped 4 bases and J dropped 6; count of bases not matched to a gene: 11. Germline CDR1 MNHNS, CDR2 SASEGT. CDR3 size: 16 residues.

V gene TRBV15 combines with J gene TRBJ1-1, with a weak D call TRBD1 (6 bases). This CDR3 has 15 amino acids. Germline CDR1 is LNHNV and CDR2 is YYDKDF (reference sequence). Between the trimmed V and J ends, which lost 3 bases and 5 bases, there was a span of 16 bases. DNA for the CDR3: TGTGCCACCAGCAGTCACACAGGGAGTCGGACTGAAGCTTTCTTT. It codes for CATSSHTGSRTEAFF.

The V call is TRBV9, the J call TRBJ2-7; no clear D gene. The germline V gene has CDR1 SGDLS and CDR2 YYNGEE. V was cut by 3 bases and J by 3 bases, with 7 bases left in between. The CDR3 has 12 amino acids. CDR3 sequence reads: CASSGVNYEQYF. CDR3 coding DNA: TGTGCCAGCAGCGGGGTTAACTACGAGCAGTACTTC. The full variable domain, its missing parts supplied by reference TRBV9 and TRBJ2-7, is DSGVTQTPKHLITATGQRVTLRCSPRSGDLSVYWYQQSLDQGLQFLIQYYNGEERAKGNILERFSAQQFPDLHSELNLSSLELGDSALYFCASSGVNYEQYFGPGTRLTVT.

This rearrangement joins TRBV27 to TRBJ1-2; 7 bases map to TRBD1. In germline, CDR1 is MNHEY, CDR2 SMNVEV (reference sequence). V was clipped by 5 bases and J by 4 bases; unmatched bases: 7. The CDR3 runs to 14 residues. The CDR3: CASSNRGGGYGYTF. The CDR3 nucleotides are TGTGCCAGCAGTAACAGGGGCGGGGGCTATGGCTACACCTTC.

J is TRBJ2-6 and V is TRBV11-2; TRBD1 is a possible D gene (5 bases). Germline-derived CDR1 and CDR2 are SGHAT and FQNNGV. With 2 bases removed from V and 1 base from J, the gap between germline ends came to 9 bases. The CDR3 consists of 16 residues. This CDR3 reads CASSLWGTSGANVLTF. CDR3 sequence (DNA): TGTGCCAGCAGCTTATGGGGCACTTCTGGGGCCAACGTCCTGACTTTC.